The 5 T cell receptor beta chains presented below share a single source sample, sequenced in a study of patients and donors after allogeneic stem cell transplantation. TCRdb reprocessed the RT-PCR reads via MiXCR and lists one record per CDR3 protein. The data show roughly 960,000 distinct CDR3 sequences, roughly 18% seen once. Sequencing was done on a sample of blood, either unsorted or a sorted T cell fraction (not recorded which). The receptors derive from a human donor who was either an allogeneic HSCT recipient or a stem cell or donor lymphocyte infusion donor (not recorded which). It is not recorded whose cells these are; they may come from a transplant donor.

V and J are TRBV4-2 and TRBJ2-1; possible D gene TRBD2, 5 bases. Germline V gives CDR1 LGHNA, CDR2 YNFKEQ. The germline V and J ends were trimmed by 4 bases and 14 bases, with 18 bases remaining between them. The CDR3 covers 13 residues. The CDR3: CASSLEPGRPEFF. The CDR3 DNA is TGTGCCAGCAGCCTGGAACCGGGAAGACCGGAGTTCTTC.

The sample holds a few counts of this clonotype. J is TRBJ2-3 and V is TRBV20-1, with 9 bases identical to TRBD2. The CDR3 extends over 15 amino acids. The germline CDR1 and CDR2 sequences are DFQATT and SNEGSKA (reference sequence). V shed 3 bases and J 5 bases; nucleotides not matched to a gene: 9. In DNA form, the CDR3 reads TGCAGTGCTAGTAGCTTAGCGGGAGTTAGAGATACGCAGTATTTT. The encoded protein is CSASSLAGVRDTQYF.

This clonotype was seen at least ten times. This may arise from a read error, as a much more abundant clone is one base away. The chain employs TRBV7-2 and TRBJ2-7; D call uncertain. Germline CDR1 reads SGHTA; CDR2 reads FQGNSA. There are 12 residues in the CDR3. Trimming left V 5 bases short and J 0 bases short, with 5 bases between. The CDR3 here is CASSMSSYEQYF. In nucleotides, the CDR3 is TGTGCCAGCAGCATGAGCTCCTACGAGCAGTACTTC. The full variable domain, in which reference TRBV7-2 and TRBJ2-7 provide the parts outside the CDR3, is GAGVSQSPSNKVTEKGKDVELRCDPISGHTALYWYRQSLGQGLEFLIYFQGNSAPDKSGLPSDRFSAERTGGSVSTLTIQRTQQEDSAVYLCASSMSSYEQYFGPGTRLTVT.

J is TRBJ2-1 and V is TRBV20-1, with unresolved D. The V gene lost 6 bases and the J gene lost 2 bases, with 14 bases spanning the gap. Germline CDR1 and CDR2: DFQATT and SNEGSKA (reference sequence). This CDR3 contains 14 residues. The CDR3 here is CSARADRPYNEQFF. DNA for the CDR3: TGCAGTGCCCGGGCAGACCGTCCCTACAATGAGCAGTTCTTC.

A single count supports this clonotype. V is TRBV20-1 and J is TRBJ2-3, with 8 bases fitting TRBD2. V gave up 5 bases and J gave up 4 bases; unmatched junction bases: 14. Per the germline V gene, CDR1 is DFQATT and CDR2 is SNEGSKA (reference sequence). This CDR3 is 16 amino acids long. The CDR3 loop reads CSAVTGGTLGSDTQYF. The DNA of the CDR3 is TGCAGTGCTGTCACGGGAGGGACCCTTGGGTCAGATACGCAGTATTTT.